The sequence of this T cell receptor (beta chain) was determined in a study of T-cell memory formation after mild COVID-19. This clonotype has just a few counts. Antigen unknown. CDR1 and CDR2 from the germline V gene are SEHNR and FQNEAQ (reference sequence). The CDR3 runs 14 residues. Trimming removed 3 bases from V and 3 bases from J, with 11 bases in between. TCRdb ran MiXCR on the 5' RACE reads and lists one entry per CDR3 protein. The sample gives some 250,000 distinct CDR3 sequences, roughly 10% of which show up once; 20% to 25% is in the top ten. Study conclusions and caveats: Some clones that responded turned up in pre-infection memory, which suggests that cross-reactive memory joined in. Clones that got smaller from day 15 to 85 had even CD4/CD8, while clones growing later tipped toward CD4+. Whether day 37 second-wave clones are SARS-CoV-2-specific was not confirmed.

Sequencing was done on a sample of PBMCs or a T cell subset sorted from them (not recorded which). The chain is built from TRBV7-9 and TRBJ1-2, with D possibly matching TRBD1 (6 bases). The TCR originated in a young man who had mild COVID-19 (a few samples of this study predate the infection). Cell type and time point are not known. The CDR3 DNA sequence: TGTGCCAGCAGCTTGCAACAGGGCCACTATGGCTACACCTTC. Translating gives CASSLQQGHYGYTF.